This record covers a single T cell receptor beta chain. This sample is drawn from a study of shared clonotypes between healthy human individuals. The overall study: Each donor's CD8 memory used one plate, CD8 naive two, each CD4 subset three.

Profiled with immunoSEQ multiplex PCR; TCRdb holds only in-frame clones, not every one. The sample has around 1.9 million clones; 93% are singletons. The naive CD8 fraction comprised CD45RO-negative cells positively selected for CCR7 and excluded terminally differentiated effector memory CD45RA+ cells. The CDR3 is 14 residues long. Trimming took 4 bases from V and 4 from J; bases not matched to a gene: 8. CDR1 SGDLS and CDR2 YYNGEE come from the germline V gene. The rearrangement joins TRBV9 to TRBJ2-7; the match to TRBD2 covers 7 bases. The clonotype was recovered from a man aged 18 to 30 in good health. Some clones in this sample may be carry-over from other donors' samples. Specimen: naive CD8+ T cells from PBMCs. CDR3 amino acids: CASSPPPGGYEQYF. DNA for the CDR3: TGTGCCAGCAGCCCCCCCCCGGGAGGATACGAGCAGTACTTC.